This record concerns one TCR beta chain sequence. Germline CDR1 SGHNT, CDR2 YYREEE (reference sequence). The CDR3 consists of 16 residues. J lost 3 bases, V lost 5 bases, and 11 bases had no gene match. Profiling relied on immunoSEQ multiplex PCR, and the TCRdb table lists in-frame clones only, not all of them. The data show 5,000 or so clones, approximately 80% seen once. The record originates from a study of immune evolution from preneoplasia to lung adenocarcinoma. Each case's diagnosis was confirmed by two pathologists on H&E. The rearrangement uses TRBV5-4 and TRBJ2-1; 7 bases map to TRBD2. The sequencing input was FFPE minimally invasive lung adenocarcinoma tissue. The receptor's source is a person aged 50-75 years with lung adenocarcinoma. The CDR3 bases are TGTGCCAGCAGTTCGGGAGGCCAGGGAGGCTACAATGAGCAGTTCTTC. This codes for CASSSGGQGGYNEQFF.